A single sample gave rise to the 7 T cell receptor beta chains below, sequenced in a study of blood T cell repertoires in COVID-19. Clones were sequenced by immunoSEQ multiplex PCR, and TCRdb holds only the in-frame ones, with some missing. The data contain 230,000 or so clones, 65% to 90% of them singletons. The source material was peripheral blood. The receptors were sampled from a human donor in a cohort sampled during active COVID-19.

This chain connects TRBV5-1 to TRBJ2-1; 8 nucleotides match TRBD2. CDR3 length: 14 amino acids. V lost 9 bases and J lost 0; bases outside the gene matches: 5. Germline CDR1 SGHRS, CDR2 YFSETQ. CDR3 protein: CANGSGSSYNEQFF. For the CDR3, the DNA is TGCGCCAACGGAAGCGGGAGCTCCTACAATGAGCAGTTCTTC.

The chain couples TRBV7-6 to TRBJ2-1; D perhaps matches TRBD2 (6 bases). CDR1 and CDR2 from the germline V gene are SGHVS and FNYEAQ. This CDR3 contains 17 residues. Trimming left V 2 bases short and J 4 bases short, with 18 bases between. In DNA form, the CDR3 reads TGTGCCAGCAGCTTAACTCCTCGCGGGAAGTCGTACAATGAGCAGTTCTTC. This sequence encodes CASSLTPRGKSYNEQFF. The full variable domain, rest sourced from reference TRBV7-6 and TRBJ2-1, is GAGVSQSPRYKVTKRGQDVALRCDPISGHVSLYWYRQALGQGPEFLTYFNYEAQQDKSGLPNDRFSAERPEGSISTLTIQRTEQRDSAMYRCASSLTPRGKSYNEQFFGPGTRLTVL.

The chain couples TRBV24-1 to TRBJ1-4; tentative D call: TRBD1 (5 bases). Trimming took off 3 bases at V and 0 bases at J, with 10 bases between the two ends. The CDR3 runs to 16 residues. Germline CDR1 and CDR2: KGHDR and SFDVKD. For the CDR3, the DNA is TGTGCCACCAGTGATGGGGCAGTCGCAACTAATGAAAAACTGTTTTTT. Protein product: CATSDGAVATNEKLFF.

The chain recombines TRBV5-1 with TRBJ2-5, with 7 positions matching TRBD2. Losses at the gene ends were 3 bases for V and 1 base for J; bases not matched to a gene: 12. The germline gives CDR1 SGHRS, CDR2 YFSETQ. This CDR3 comprises 17 residues. DNA of the CDR3: TGCGCCAGCAGCTGGCCTTTAGGGAGGGGAGGCCAAGAGACCCAGTACTTC. This translates into CASSWPLGRGGQETQYF.

The J gene is TRBJ1-1, the V gene TRBV27, with TRBD1 matching over 9 bases. Germline lookup yields CDR1 MNHEY and CDR2 SMNVEV (reference sequence). The V and J ends lost 6 bases and 5 bases, in that order; junction bases with no gene match: 10. This CDR3 region has 15 residues. CDR3 protein: CASRTTGTGRTEAFF. The DNA of the CDR3 is TGTGCCAGCAGGACAACCGGGACAGGGAGAACTGAAGCTTTCTTT.

This clone was detected a few times. V and J are TRBV6-6 and TRBJ2-7; 10 bases agree with TRBD2. Germline CDR1 is MNHNY and CDR2 is SVGAGI (reference sequence). Trimming at V came to 4 bases and at J to 6 bases, leaving 12 bases not matched to a gene. This CDR3 is 16 amino acids long. The DNA for the CDR3 is TGTGCCAGCAGTTTTTCTATAGCGGGAGGCCCCATCGAGCAGTACTTC. Translated: CASSFSIAGGPIEQYF.

This chain connects TRBV14 to TRBJ2-1; TRBD2 matches 7 bases. The CDR3 is made up of 20 amino acids. The V gene's germline CDR1 is SGHDN and CDR2 FVKESK. Germline trimming cut 1 base from V and 2 bases from J; bases unmatched to any gene: 17. The CDR3 spells CASSQVVREAPRRPYNEQFF. CDR3 nucleotides: TGTGCCAGCAGCCAAGTTGTCCGGGAGGCCCCCAGAAGGCCCTACAATGAGCAGTTCTTC.